This TCR beta chain was obtained from a study of OX40 agonist ivuxolimab in advanced cancers. Overall study findings and caveats: Dosing at 0.1 to 3.0 mg/kg was accompanied by clonal expansion of CD4+ and CD8+ blood T cells by week 6. People who partly responded at 0.1-3.0 mg/kg had some of the least clonal expansion seen.

TCRdb's table, derived via immunoSEQ multiplex PCR, lists solely in-frame clones and lacks some. Counted here are around 100,000 clones, 86% occurring once; the ten biggest clones make up approximately 5.7%. Note on this clone: The target antigen is unknown.

Per the germline V gene, CDR1 is SGHNT and CDR2 is YYREEE (reference sequence). The CDR3 covers 13 residues. This specimen was CD4+ or CD8+ T cells sorted from blood, taken in a trial of the OX40 agonist ivuxolimab. The source of this sequence is an adult with an advanced solid tumor such as melanoma, head and neck, liver or kidney cancer. The chain couples TRBV5-4 to TRBJ2-5; TRBD2 might be the D (6 bases). TRBJ2-7 matches the DNA end more closely, so the J call is doubtful. The CDR3 DNA reads as TGTGCCAGCAGTCCGGGTCTGCGGGGCGAGCAGTACTTC. Translating gives CASSPGLRGEQYF.